The sequence of this T cell receptor (beta chain) was determined in a study of long-term antiretroviral therapy in people with HIV (dated by TCRdb to between 2020 and 2023). Notes on the research overall: The earliest samples were collected about a decade before the 2015 WHO recommendation for immediate ART, when ART was typically delayed until CD4 counts fell. Whether ART initiation and durable HIV suppression were associated with changes in peripheral blood TRB repertoire composition and diversity was tested in a retrospective serial study. From some 28 adults with confirmed HIV infection, the cohort provided 150 to 200 cryopreserved PBMC samples, gathered serially across a mean of around 6 years (range 1-12). Among the 25 to 30 participants with HIV, around ten were female. No cross-contamination during QIAcube processing turned up in test extractions that ran a monoclonal T-cell line alongside around 32 polyclonal samples.

Of note for this clone: It lacks a known antigen. Base qualities are not at hand, and no much larger clone is one base apart.

Reading the germline V gene (reference sequence) gives CDR1 LNHNV and CDR2 YYDKDF. The CDR3 runs 16 amino acids, cysteine and phenylalanine included. Just the 48-base CDR3 DNA is kept, in frame starting at base 1. V is cut by 5 bases and J by 1 base, and the space between the germline ends is 14 bases. The investigation overall reported the following: The repertoire was dominated across all time points by expanded TRB clones identified before ART initiation, although this dominance was seen to fluctuate and to decrease in many PLHIV after ART. Starting ART was linked to a significant rise in TRB diversity, yet even with long-term ART the diversity remained significantly lower than in transplant donor controls. No data were available on ART adherence, viral resistance or therapy changes, limiting inferences about post-ART repertoire changes. HIV repertoires had narrower CDR3 length ranges than controls, and the network structure suggested an antigen-experienced repertoire that shifted only slightly toward naive after ART. Since PBMC availability was limited, sequencing covered only the TCR beta chain, with no alpha chain pairing. Because pre-ART samples had limited cell numbers, unsorted PBMC were profiled rather than sorted CD4+ and CD8+ T cells. The samples span the years 2004 to 2017, and the ART regimens used may be less effective than current regimens.

The immunoSEQ hsTCRB v3.0 assay was used at survey level resolution to sequence the TRB variable region. The targeted TRB sequencing depth was about 40,000-55,000 T-cell genomes per sample. Pooled TRB libraries were sequenced on an Illumina MiSeq with a v3 150-cycle kit. As for the authors' bioinformatics: Repertoire analysis was performed in R inside a reproducible Nextflow workflow that covered QC, data transformation and analysis. LymphoSeq2, an R package for AIRR-Seq data exploration, was used to implement custom analyses. After excluding several samples that yielded fewer than 5000 total TRB sequences, 150 to 200 HIV repertoires remained for analysis. Of the roughly 180 retained HIV repertoires, over 55 were collected before and around 130 after ART initiation. Each repertoire was downsampled to 5000 TRB nucleotide sequences, and summary statistics were averaged across 100 downsampling iterations. Only TRB sequences with CDR3 regions of at least seven amino acids were retained for analysis. Diversity was measured with a Shannon entropy-derived clonality score and the Gini coefficient. In the repertoire networks, any two of the top 5000 CDR3 amino acid sequences were connected whenever the two sequences differed by an edit distance of one. GLIPH2 predicted antigen specificity groups and MHC restriction for TRB CDR3 amino acid sequences. Known CMV, EBV, HIV or tissue antigen associations were flagged by matching CDR3 amino acid sequences against VDJdb and McPAS-TCR. Pre-ART, post-ART and control groups were compared with Wilcoxon signed-rank tests and Holm-Bonferroni correction. TCRdb mirrors the immuneACCESS table, restricted to in-frame sequences. Some clones are absent from its copies; in checked studies, under half trace to an unresolved V gene, and the reason for the others is unknown. V and J calls and clone size are given by that table; D and trimming were obtained from the DNA. Counted in this sample were several thousand clones; approximately 83% of them appeared once. The top ten constitute 3% of the sample.

Participants were included only if at least one PBMC sample before ART initiation and at least two post-ART samples were available. Treatment was received in the United States of America by all participants with HIV. Cryopreserved samples of about 0.95-10 million PBMC were thawed and washed before DNA extraction. At the time of the earliest PBMC sample, participants with HIV were aged between roughly 20 and 55 years. Per participant, PBMC samples came from 1-4 timepoints prior to ART initiation and 2-8 timepoints following ART initiation, for a median of 7 samples. For every participant, serial HIV viral load, CD4+ T-cell count, ART history and demographic data were obtained. Genomic DNA was extracted from unsorted PBMC with a Qiagen kit on a QIAcube, with processing performed in batches of 12 samples.

The source material was unsorted PBMCs, sampled 3.7 years after starting antiretroviral therapy. The rearrangement combines TRBV15 with TRBJ2-2; the D gene is unclear. The source is a woman in her 50s with HIV. The CDR3 here reads CATSPRTVRNTGELFF. The DNA is TGTGCCACCAGCCCGCGGACCGTTAGGAACACCGGGGAGCTGTTTTTT.